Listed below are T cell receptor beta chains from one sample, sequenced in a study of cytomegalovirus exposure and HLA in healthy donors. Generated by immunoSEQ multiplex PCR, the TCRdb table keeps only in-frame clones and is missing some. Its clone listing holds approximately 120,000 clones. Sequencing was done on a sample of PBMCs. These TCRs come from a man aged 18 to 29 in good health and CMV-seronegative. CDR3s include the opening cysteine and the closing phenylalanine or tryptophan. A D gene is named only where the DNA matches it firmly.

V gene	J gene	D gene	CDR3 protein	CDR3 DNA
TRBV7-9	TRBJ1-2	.	CASSPEHHYGYTF	TGTGCCAGCAGTCCTGAACACCACTATGGCTACACCTTC
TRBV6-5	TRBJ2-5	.	CASSYSKVPGYQTQYF	TGTGCCAGCAGTTACTCAAAGGTGCCAGGGTATCAGACCCAGTACTTC
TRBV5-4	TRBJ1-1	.	CASSLDTTEAFF	TGTGCCAGCAGCTTGGACACTACCGAAGCTTTCTTT
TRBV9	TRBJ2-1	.	CASSVGGGPANEQFF	TGTGCCAGCAGCGTAGGGGGGGGGCCTGCGAATGAGCAGTTCTTC
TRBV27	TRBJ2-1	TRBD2	CASRVTSGSSYNEQFF	TGTGCCAGCAGGGTGACGAGCGGGAGCTCCTACAATGAGCAGTTCTTC
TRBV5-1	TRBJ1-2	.	CASRRTGLTDGYTF	TGCGCCAGCAGGCGCACAGGGTTAACCGATGGCTACACCTTC
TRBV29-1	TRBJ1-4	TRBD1	CSVETGVVNEKLFF	TGCAGCGTTGAAACAGGGGTCGTGAATGAAAAACTGTTTTTT
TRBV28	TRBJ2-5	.	CATSRPTGGGETQYF	TGTGCCACTTCCCGTCCGACGGGGGGCGGAGAGACCCAGTACTTC
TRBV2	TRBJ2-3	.	CASSGIPGDTQYF	TGTGCCAGCAGTGGTATACCGGGAGATACGCAGTATTTT
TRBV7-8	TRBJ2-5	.	CASSPRGETQYF	TGTGCCAGCAGCCCCAGGGGCGAGACCCAGTACTTC
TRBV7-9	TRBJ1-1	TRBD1	CASSLVQGLSEAFF	TGTGCCAGCAGCTTAGTACAGGGGTTGTCTGAAGCTTTCTTT
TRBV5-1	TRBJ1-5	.	CASSLVAGFGQPQHF	TGCGCCAGCAGCTTGGTAGCGGGGTTCGGTCAGCCCCAGCATTTT
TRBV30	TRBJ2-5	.	CAWSTPRETQYF	TGTGCCTGGAGTACCCCGAGAGAGACCCAGTACTTC
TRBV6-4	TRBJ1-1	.	CASSPTGNTEAFF	TGTGCCAGCAGTCCCACAGGGAACACTGAAGCTTTCTTT
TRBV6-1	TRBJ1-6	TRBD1	CASSENWDRNSPLHF	TGTGCCAGCAGTGAAAATTGGGACAGGAATTCACCCCTCCACTTT
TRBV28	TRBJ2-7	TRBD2	CASSSGLAGLVEQYF	TGTGCCAGCAGCTCGGGACTAGCGGGACTCGTCGAGCAGTACTTC
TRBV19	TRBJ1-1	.	CASSSQGSEAFF	TGTGCCAGTAGTAGCCAGGGCTCTGAAGCTTTCTTT
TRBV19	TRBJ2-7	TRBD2	CATSGTSVYEQYF	TGTGCCACCTCCGGGACTAGCGTCTACGAGCAGTACTTC
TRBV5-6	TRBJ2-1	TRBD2	CASALGGYYNEQFF	TGTGCCAGCGCCCTCGGGGGGTATTACAATGAGCAGTTCTTC
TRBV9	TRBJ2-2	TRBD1	CASTPGGAGTGELFF	TGTGCCAGCACCCCAGGGGGCGCCGGCACCGGGGAGCTGTTTTTT
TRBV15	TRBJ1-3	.	CATSRDHGSQGNTIYF	TGTGCCACCAGCAGAGATCATGGTTCACAGGGAAACACCATATATTTT
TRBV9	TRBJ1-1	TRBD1	CASSVYGQVGDMNTEAFF	TGTGCCAGCAGCGTCTACGGACAGGTTGGGGACATGAACACTGAAGCTTTCTTT
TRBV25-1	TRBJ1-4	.	CASSEYRGMDEKLFF	TGTGCCAGCAGTGAATATCGGGGAATGGATGAAAAACTGTTTTTT
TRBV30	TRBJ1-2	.	CAWSVPRGDYTF	TGTGCCTGGAGTGTCCCCCGCGGGGACTACACCTTC
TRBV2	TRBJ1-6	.	CASSEWSGSTLHF	TGTGCCAGCAGTGAGTGGTCGGGAAGCACCCTCCACTTT
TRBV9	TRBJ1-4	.	CASSPPGSTNEKLFF	TGTGCCAGCAGCCCCCCGGGGTCGACTAATGAAAAACTGTTTTTT
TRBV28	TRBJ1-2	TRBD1	CASSPPRDSNYGYTF	TGTGCCAGCAGTCCACCCCGGGACAGCAACTATGGCTACACCTTC
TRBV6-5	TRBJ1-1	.	CASSYAGNTEAFF	TGTGCCAGCAGTTACGCAGGGAACACTGAAGCTTTCTTT
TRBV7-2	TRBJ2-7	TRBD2	CASTITGGASGPYEQYF	TGTGCCAGCACCATAACGGGGGGAGCCAGTGGTCCCTACGAGCAGTACTTC
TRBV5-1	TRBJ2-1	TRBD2	CASSHRGTSGISNEQFF	TGCGCCAGCAGCCACCGGGGGACTAGCGGGATATCAAATGAGCAGTTCTTC
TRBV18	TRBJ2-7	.	CASSPPGSYEQYF	TGTGCCAGCTCACCCCCGGGCTCCTACGAGCAGTACTTC
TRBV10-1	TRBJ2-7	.	CASSGGDSSYEQYF	TGCGCCAGCAGTGGGGGGGACAGCTCCTACGAGCAGTACTTC
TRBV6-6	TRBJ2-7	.	CASSYQGGQGEQYF	TGTGCCAGCAGTTACCAAGGGGGTCAGGGCGAGCAGTACTTC
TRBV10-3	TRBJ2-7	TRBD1	CAISEDRDVYEQYF	TGTGCCATCAGTGAGGACAGGGACGTATACGAGCAGTACTTC
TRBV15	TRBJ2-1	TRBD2	CATSRDPPTSGRARNEQFF	TGTGCCACCAGCAGAGACCCCCCGACTAGCGGGAGGGCCCGCAATGAGCAGTTCTTC
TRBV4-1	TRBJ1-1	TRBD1	CASGPGQGTEAFF	TGCGCCAGCGGACCGGGACAGGGCACTGAAGCTTTCTTT
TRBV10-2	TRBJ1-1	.	CASRGPGTLEAFF	TGCGCCAGCAGAGGACCCGGGACATTGGAAGCTTTCTTT
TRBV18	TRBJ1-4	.	CASSPNSGGGEKLFF	TGTGCCAGCTCACCCAATTCGGGGGGCGGTGAAAAACTGTTTTTT
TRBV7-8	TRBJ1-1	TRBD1	CASSSRTGNTEAFF	TGTGCCAGCAGCTCACGGACAGGGAACACTGAAGCTTTCTTT
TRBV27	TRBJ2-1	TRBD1	CASSPRGRISQPYNEQFF	TGTGCCAGCAGCCCCAGGGGGCGTATTTCCCAGCCCTACAATGAGCAGTTCTTC
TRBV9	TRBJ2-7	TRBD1	CASSPRQGTATYEQYF	TGTGCCAGCAGCCCCCGTCAGGGGACAGCGACCTACGAGCAGTACTTC
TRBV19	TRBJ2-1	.	CASSIDSLEGVPYNEQFF	TGTGCCAGTAGTATAGATTCTTTAGAGGGGGTCCCTTACAATGAGCAGTTCTTC
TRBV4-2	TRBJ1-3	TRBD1	CASSQLTWTGTEGGNTIYF	TGTGCCAGCAGCCAACTCACATGGACCGGGACAGAGGGAGGAAACACCATATATTTT
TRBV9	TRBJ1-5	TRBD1	CASSVSDRDQPQHF	TGTGCCAGCAGCGTATCTGACAGGGATCAGCCCCAGCATTTT
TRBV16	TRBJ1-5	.	CASSQSGLDSSYQPQHF	TGTGCCAGCAGCCAATCAGGCCTGGACAGCAGTTATCAGCCCCAGCATTTT
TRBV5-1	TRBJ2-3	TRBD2	CASSLVAGVTDTQYF	TGCGCCAGCAGCTTAGTAGCGGGAGTTACAGATACGCAGTATTTT
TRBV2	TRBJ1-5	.	CASSEGGADQPQHF	TGTGCCAGCAGTGAGGGGGGGGCAGATCAGCCCCAGCATTTT